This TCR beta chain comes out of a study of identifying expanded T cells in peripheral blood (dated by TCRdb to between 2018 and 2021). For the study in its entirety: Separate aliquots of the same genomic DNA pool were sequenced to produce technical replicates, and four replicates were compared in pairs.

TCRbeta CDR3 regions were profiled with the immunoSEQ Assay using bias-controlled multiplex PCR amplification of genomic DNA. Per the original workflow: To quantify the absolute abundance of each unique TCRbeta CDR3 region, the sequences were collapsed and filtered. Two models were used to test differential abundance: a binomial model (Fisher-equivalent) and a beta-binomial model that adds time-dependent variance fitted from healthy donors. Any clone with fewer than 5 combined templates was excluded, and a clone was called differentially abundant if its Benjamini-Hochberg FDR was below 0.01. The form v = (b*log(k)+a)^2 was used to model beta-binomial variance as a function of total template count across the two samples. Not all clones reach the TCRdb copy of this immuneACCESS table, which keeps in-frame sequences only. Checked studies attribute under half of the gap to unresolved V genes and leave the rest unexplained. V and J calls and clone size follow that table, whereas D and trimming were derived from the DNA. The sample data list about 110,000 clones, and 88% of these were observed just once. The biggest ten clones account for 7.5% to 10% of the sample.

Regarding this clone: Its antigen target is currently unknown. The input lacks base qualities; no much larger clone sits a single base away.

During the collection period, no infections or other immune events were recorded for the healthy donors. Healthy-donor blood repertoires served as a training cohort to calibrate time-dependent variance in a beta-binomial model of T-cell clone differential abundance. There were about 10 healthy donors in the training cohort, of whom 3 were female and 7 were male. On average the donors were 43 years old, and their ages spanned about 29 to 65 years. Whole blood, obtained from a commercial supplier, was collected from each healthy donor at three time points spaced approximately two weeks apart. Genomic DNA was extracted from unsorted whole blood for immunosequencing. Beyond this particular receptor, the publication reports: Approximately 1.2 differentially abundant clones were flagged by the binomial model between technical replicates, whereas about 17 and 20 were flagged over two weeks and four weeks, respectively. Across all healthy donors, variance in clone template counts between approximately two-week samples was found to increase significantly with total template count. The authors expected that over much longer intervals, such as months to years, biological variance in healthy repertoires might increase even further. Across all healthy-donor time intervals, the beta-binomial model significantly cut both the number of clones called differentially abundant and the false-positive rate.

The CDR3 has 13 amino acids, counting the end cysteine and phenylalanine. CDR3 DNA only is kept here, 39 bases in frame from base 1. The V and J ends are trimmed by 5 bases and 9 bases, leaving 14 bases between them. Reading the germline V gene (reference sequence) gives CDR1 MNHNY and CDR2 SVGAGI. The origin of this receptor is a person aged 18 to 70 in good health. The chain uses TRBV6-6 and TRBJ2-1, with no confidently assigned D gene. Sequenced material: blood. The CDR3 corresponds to CASSAESWTEQFF. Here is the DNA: TGTGCCAGCAGTGCCGAGAGTTGGACTGAGCAGTTCTTC.